A selection of T cell receptor beta chains follows, all from one sample in a study of blood T cells in healthy people across ages. TCRdb used MiXCR to reprocess the 5' RACE reads, holding one entry per CDR3 protein. The sample contains 1.5 million to 2 million distinct CDR3 sequences, 28% of which appear only once. The sequencing input was blood. Source of these receptors: a woman in her twenties or thirties in good health. Each CDR3 is given with its conserved first and last residue. D genes are given only for firm matches. The size of a clone is reported for some rows only, either as once, few or many, or as a class for expanded clones.

TRBJ1-3 | - | few | TRBV6-4 | TGTGCCAGCAGGATCCCCCCGCCCACCACCATATATTTT | CASRIPPPTTIYF
TRBJ2-1 | - | - | TRBV10-2 | TGCGCCAGTCCCCCGGGTTCGGGGAATAATGGGCAGTTCTTC | CASPPGSGNNGQFF
TRBJ2-7 | - | - | TRBV27 | TGTGCCAGCAGTTTCCGCATGACTAGTACCCCCTACGAGCAGTACTTC | CASSFRMTSTPYEQYF
TRBJ2-7 | TRBD2 | many | TRBV7-9 | TGTGCCAGCAGTTACCCGCGGGGGACCTACGAGCAGTACTTC | CASSYPRGTYEQYF
TRBJ1-6 | - | - | TRBV5-1 | TGCGCCAGCAGCTTGGCCCGCAAAGGAAGGGCAGAGTCACCCCTCCACTTT | CASSLARKGRAESPLHF
TRBJ2-4 | - | - | TRBV27 | TGTGCCAGCACCCCAAACCCTGGGGCCAAAAACATTCAGTACTTC | CASTPNPGAKNIQYF
TRBJ1-2 | - | many | TRBV9 | TGTGCCAGCAGCGTAGAGGACGGGAGATTTGGCTACACCTTC | CASSVEDGRFGYTF
TRBJ1-4 | - | few | TRBV29-1 | TGCAGCGTCATCGGGGGGGGGGCGTCGGAAAAACTGTTTTTT | CSVIGGGASEKLFF
TRBJ2-1 | TRBD2 | - | TRBV30 | TGTGCCTGGAGCCAAGCGGGAGAGCAGTTCTTC | CAWSQAGEQFF
TRBJ2-1 | - | - | TRBV19 | TGTGCCAGTAGTGCGGGGACTCACCAGCAGTTCTTC | CASSAGTHQQFF
TRBJ1-2 | TRBD1 | - | TRBV20-1 | TGCAGTGCTAGATCTAGGACAGGGAATGGCTACACCTTC | CSARSRTGNGYTF
TRBJ2-7 | - | many | TRBV28 | TGTGCCAGCAGTTTATGGGGGGGCCGCTCCTACGAGCAGTACTTC | CASSLWGGRSYEQYF
TRBJ2-7 | - | - | TRBV12-3/TRBV12-4 | TGTGCCAGCACTTTGGGGGGATACGAGCAGTACTTC | CASTLGGYEQYF
TRBJ1-1 | - | - | TRBV24-1 | TGTGCCACCAGTGATGCCTTCGGGGTGGGGGAAGCTTTCTTT | CATSDAFGVGEAFF
TRBJ2-7 | - | - | TRBV30 | TGTGCCTGGAGTGCCGGAGTTAGCTACGAGCAGTACTTC | CAWSAGVSYEQYF
TRBJ2-6 | - | few | TRBV18 | TGTGCCAGCTCACCGGGTAGGAGAGACCCTGGGGCCAACGTCCTGACTTTC | CASSPGRRDPGANVLTF
TRBJ2-7 | TRBD2 | few | TRBV20-1 | TGCAGTGCTAGTTCCAGCGGGGTTTCCTACGAGCAGTACTTC | CSASSSGVSYEQYF
TRBJ2-4 | TRBD1 | few | TRBV3-1 | TGTGCCAGCAGCCAAGGGACAGGGGGCCGATACAATGAGCAGTACTTC | CASSQGTGGRYNEQYF
TRBJ1-2 | - | once | TRBV4-1 | TGCGCCAGCAGCCAAGATCCGGGGACGGGATTCGGTGGCTACACCTTC | CASSQDPGTGFGGYTF
TRBJ2-7 | TRBD1 | few | TRBV15 | TGTACCACCATCCCTTCGCCGGGACAGGGCGAGCAGTACTTC | CTTIPSPGQGEQYF
TRBJ2-6 | - | many | TRBV6-5 | TGTGCCAGCAGTTCCGCTTACCGTGGCTCTGGGGCCAACGTCCTGACTTTC | CASSSAYRGSGANVLTF
TRBJ2-1 | - | - | TRBV2 | TGTGCCAGCAGCGACCCTTATATCTACAATGAGCAGTTCTTC | CASSDPYIYNEQFF
TRBJ1-1 | - | few | TRBV29-1 | TGCAGCGTTGAAGAGGGCCCCCAGCCCCTTTACGCTGAAGCTTTCTTT | CSVEEGPQPLYAEAFF
TRBJ1-3 | - | - | TRBV29-1 | TGCAGCGCTGGACATTACTCTGGAAACACCATATATTTT | CSAGHYSGNTIYF
TRBJ1-2 | - | - | TRBV6-5 | TGTGCCAGCAGTTCGCTCCGGGAGTATGGCTACACCTTC | CASSSLREYGYTF
TRBJ1-4 | - | - | TRBV11-2 | TGTGCCAGCACGACAGAAACTAATGAAAAACTGTTTTTT | CASTTETNEKLFF
TRBJ1-5 | - | - | TRBV7-9 | TGTGCCAGCAGCTTAGGGTTAACAGGGAGGGATCAGCCCCAGCATTTT | CASSLGLTGRDQPQHF
TRBJ1-2 | TRBD1 | - | TRBV5-6 | TGTGCCAGCAGCTCGGACAGGGGACACTATGGCTACACCTTC | CASSSDRGHYGYTF
TRBJ1-1 | - | few | TRBV20-1 | TGCAGTGCCAGACAATGGGGGGACTGGGAAGCTTTCTTT | CSARQWGDWEAFF
TRBJ2-7 | - | - | TRBV20-1 | TGCAGTGCTAGATTGTTCCGGGGAACCGGCTACGAGCAGTACTTC | CSARLFRGTGYEQYF
TRBJ2-3 | - | - | TRBV12-3/TRBV12-4 | TGTGCCAGCAGTTCCCAATCAATTGGCACAGATGCGCAGTATTTT | CASSSQSIGTDAQYF
TRBJ2-5 | - | few | TRBV5-1 | TGCGCCAGTAGCTTGGATCTCGGACCCAGGGCGGGAGAGACCCAGTACTTC | CASSLDLGPRAGETQYF
TRBJ2-1 | TRBD2 | - | TRBV4-3 | TGCGCCAGCAGCCCAGGGACTAGCGGGAGGGCCTTCGACAATGAGCAGTTCTTC | CASSPGTSGRAFDNEQFF
TRBJ1-5 | - | few | TRBV20-1 | TGCAGTGCTGGGCGGGACAAAGCCCAGCATTTT | CSAGRDKAQHF
TRBJ2-1 | TRBD2 | - | TRBV27 | TGTGCCAGCAGTTTCTCGCCTAGCGGGAGGTACAATGAGCAGTTCTTC | CASSFSPSGRYNEQFF
TRBJ1-2 | - | many | TRBV29-1 | TGCAGCGTTGTAGTATCGGGGGCTGACTATGGCTACACCTTC | CSVVVSGADYGYTF
TRBJ2-5 | TRBD2 | few | TRBV20-1 | TGCAGTGCTAGAGAGGGAGGGTCCGGGCAAGAGACCCAGTACTTC | CSAREGGSGQETQYF
TRBJ2-5 | - | medium-sized | TRBV29-1 | TGCAGCGTTGATATGACTCCGAAGAACGACGGTATGCAGACCCAGTACTTC | CSVDMTPKNDGMQTQYF
TRBJ2-5 | - | - | TRBV20-1 | TGCAGTGCTGTAACACAGGGCATCCAAGAGACCCAGTACTTC | CSAVTQGIQETQYF
TRBJ2-7 | - | - | TRBV7-9 | TGTGCCAGCAGCGCTGACCTCAACGAGCAGTACTTC | CASSADLNEQYF
TRBJ1-1 | - | once | TRBV20-1 | TGCAGTGCTAGAGCGCAAGGAGGTCTGAACACTGAAGCTTTCTTT | CSARAQGGLNTEAFF
TRBJ1-4 | - | few | TRBV12-3/TRBV12-4 | TGTGCCAGCACCCAAAAGTGGGGGACTAATGAAAAACTGTTTTTT | CASTQKWGTNEKLFF
TRBJ2-1 | - | - | TRBV9 | TGTGCCAGCAGCGTATCAGGGTCCCCCGCCTACAATGAGCAGTTCTTC | CASSVSGSPAYNEQFF
TRBJ2-2 | TRBD1 | few | TRBV5-1 | TGCGCCAGCAGCCCCGGGACAGGGGTTTCGCGGATTACCGGGGAGCTGTTTTTT | CASSPGTGVSRITGELFF
TRBJ1-2 | TRBD1 | few | TRBV12-5 | TGTGCTAGTGGTTTGGTGACAGGGCCCGTTGGCTATGGCTACACCTTC | CASGLVTGPVGYGYTF
TRBJ1-4 | - | once | TRBV12-3/TRBV12-4 | TGTGCCAGCAGTTTAAGGGGCCAAGAAAAACTGTTTTTT | CASSLRGQEKLFF
TRBJ2-2 | - | - | TRBV30 | TGTGCCTGGAGTGGCGGGGAGTACACCGGGGAGCTGTTTTTT | CAWSGGEYTGELFF
TRBJ2-1 | - | - | TRBV20-1 | TGCAGTGCTAGAGATGGGCTCGGGGGTGATGAGCAGTTCTTC | CSARDGLGGDEQFF
TRBJ2-7 | - | - | TRBV27 | TGTGCCAGCAGTTTTGGTACCTCCCACGAGCAGTACTTC | CASSFGTSHEQYF
TRBJ2-4 | TRBD2 | - | TRBV5-1 | TGCGCCAGCAGCTCCGGGACTAGCGGGGAAGGGCAGTACTTC | CASSSGTSGEGQYF
TRBJ2-5 | TRBD1 | - | TRBV7-2 | TGTGCCAGCAGGGGACAGGGGAGGGCGGAGACCCAGTACTTC | CASRGQGRAETQYF